This entry features one T cell receptor beta chain sequence. This sequence may be a read error, since a much larger clone differs from it by one base. TCR beta CDR3 region amplification was performed from RNA transcripts. First-round RT-PCR targeting the TCR CDR3 was performed with the HTBI primer set. Via MiXCR, TCRdb re-called the multiplex PCR reads, giving one row per CDR3 protein. Counted here are about 400,000 distinct CDR3 sequences, approximately 15% occurring once; the ten biggest clones make up approximately 32%. The study enrolled patients aged 18 to 65 with newly diagnosed hyperthyroidism of under 2 months' duration. This record comes from a study of T cells in Graves' hyperthyroidism and ophthalmopathy. From germline, CDR1 is SGHRS and CDR2 YFSETQ. The CDR3 spans 14 residues. Trimming pared 3 bases from V and 7 bases from J, leaving 17 bases between.

This receptor was identified in a woman in her 30s with Graves' hyperthyroidism. The chain links TRBV5-1 to TRBJ2-7; TRBD1 might be the D (5 bases). Sequenced material: blood. CDR3 region: CASSSAGMYYEQYF. The CDR3 DNA reads TGCGCCAGCAGCTCTGCAGGGATGTACTATGAGCAGTACTTC. The variable domain in full, completed from reference TRBV5-1 and TRBJ2-7, reads KAGVTQTPRYLIKTRGQQVTLSCSPISGHRSVSWYQQTPGQGLQFLFEYFSETQRNKGNFPGRFSGRQFSNSRSEMNVSTLELGDSALYLCASSSAGMYYEQYFGPGTRLTVT.